Listed below are T cell receptor beta chains from one sample, sequenced in a study of a mutant IDH1 vaccine in newly diagnosed glioma. Their antigen targets remain unknown. The table came from immunoSEQ multiplex PCR; TCRdb's copy has only in-frame clones and leaves some out. Of fewer than 30,000 clones in the sample, 77% were seen once. This sample comprised PBMCs, obtained from a glioma patient whose treatment included an IDH1 peptide vaccine. The receptors shown here come from a man aged 40-49 years with glioma. Each CDR3 is given without its conserved first and last residue.

j_gene: TRBJ2-1; v_gene: TRBV29-1; CDR3aa: SVGRENNEQF
j_gene: TRBJ2-1; v_gene: TRBV5-1; CDR3aa: ASSLGDFESEQF
j_gene: TRBJ2-3; v_gene: TRBV10-1; CDR3aa: AAGNTDTQY
j_gene: TRBJ2-4; v_gene: TRBV12-5; CDR3aa: ASGPSREGFRNIQY
j_gene: TRBJ2-5; v_gene: TRBV25-1; CDR3aa: ASSEYMGGAGQETQY
j_gene: TRBJ1-5; v_gene: TRBV7-2; CDR3aa: ASSQGTLGGQPQH
j_gene: TRBJ1-4; v_gene: TRBV7-9; CDR3aa: ASSLGRGNEKLF
j_gene: TRBJ1-5; v_gene: TRBV11-2; CDR3aa: ASSLDGFGAGNQPQH
j_gene: TRBJ1-1; v_gene: TRBV11-2; CDR3aa: ASEKPGRGNTEAF
j_gene: TRBJ1-2; v_gene: TRBV2; CDR3aa: ASSQSGTGVGYT
j_gene: TRBJ2-1; v_gene: TRBV4-1; CDR3aa: ASSFLLAGENNEQF
j_gene: TRBJ1-1; v_gene: TRBV25-1; CDR3aa: ASSWDHEAF
j_gene: TRBJ2-1; v_gene: TRBV21-1; CDR3aa: ASSKGGQVDNEQF
j_gene: TRBJ1-1; v_gene: TRBV7-9; CDR3aa: ASSLAAGENTEAF
j_gene: TRBJ2-1; v_gene: TRBV5-6; CDR3aa: ASSSERWLGVDEQF
j_gene: TRBJ1-5; v_gene: TRBV5-8; CDR3aa: ASSLVDQPQH
j_gene: TRBJ2-7; v_gene: TRBV18; CDR3aa: ASSPPGQGLREQY
j_gene: TRBJ2-7; v_gene: TRBV5-8; CDR3aa: ASTLGSSSYEQY
j_gene: TRBJ2-2; v_gene: TRBV10-1; CDR3aa: ASSPEVNTGELF
j_gene: TRBJ2-6; v_gene: TRBV30; CDR3aa: AWSITGAGANVLT